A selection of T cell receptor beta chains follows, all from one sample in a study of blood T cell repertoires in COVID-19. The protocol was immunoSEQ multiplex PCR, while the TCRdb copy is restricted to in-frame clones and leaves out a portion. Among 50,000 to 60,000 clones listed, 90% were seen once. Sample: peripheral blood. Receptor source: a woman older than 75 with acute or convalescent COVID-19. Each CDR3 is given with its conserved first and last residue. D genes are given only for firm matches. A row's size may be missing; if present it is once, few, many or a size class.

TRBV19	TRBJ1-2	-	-	TGTGCCAGTAGTATTCCCGGGGGGATCTATGGCTACACCTTC	CASSIPGGIYGYTF
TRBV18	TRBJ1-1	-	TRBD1	TGTGCCAGCTCACAGACAGGGAGCGAGAACACTGAAGCTTTCTTT	CASSQTGSENTEAFF
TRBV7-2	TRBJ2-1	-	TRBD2	TGTGCCAGCAGCATTGGACAGGGGACTAGCGGGAGGGGTGAGCAGTTCTTC	CASSIGQGTSGRGEQFF
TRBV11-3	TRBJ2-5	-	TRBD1	TGTGCCAGCAGCTTATTACTGGACAGGGAGACCCAGTACTTC	CASSLLLDRETQYF
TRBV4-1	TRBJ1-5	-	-	TGCGCCAGCAGCCAAGCGACGGGGAGCCAGCCCCAGCATTTT	CASSQATGSQPQHF
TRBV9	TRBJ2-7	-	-	TGTGCCAGCAGCCCGCAGCTGTCGGGAGTCCACGAGCAGTACTTC	CASSPQLSGVHEQYF
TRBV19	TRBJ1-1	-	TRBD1	TGTGCCAGTAGGCCTCGACAGGGTGTCACTGAAGCTTTCTTT	CASRPRQGVTEAFF
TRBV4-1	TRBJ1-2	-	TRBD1	TGCGCCAGCAGCCAAGAAAGAACCGGGACAGGGGGAATTGGCTACACCTTC	CASSQERTGTGGIGYTF
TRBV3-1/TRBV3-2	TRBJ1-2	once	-	TGTGCCAGCAGCCAACCAGGGTATGGCTACACCTTC	CASSQPGYGYTF
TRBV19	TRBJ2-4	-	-	TGTGCCAGTAGTGAACGGACAGTAGCCAAAAACATTCAGTACTTC	CASSERTVAKNIQYF
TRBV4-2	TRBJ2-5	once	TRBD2	TGTGCCAGCAGCCAAGGACTAGCGGGAAACCAAGAGACCCAGTACTTC	CASSQGLAGNQETQYF
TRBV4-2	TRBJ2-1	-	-	TGTGCCAGCAGCCAAGCAAGTCACGACTCTCCCAAGGAGCAGTTCTTC	CASSQASHDSPKEQFF
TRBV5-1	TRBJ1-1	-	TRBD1	TGCGCCAGCAGCTTGGGAAGGGGGCTCATGAACACTGAAGCTTTCTTT	CASSLGRGLMNTEAFF
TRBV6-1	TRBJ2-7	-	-	TGTGCCAGCAGTGAACCGGGTCTCTCCTACGAGCAGTACTTC	CASSEPGLSYEQYF
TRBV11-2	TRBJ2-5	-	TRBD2	TGTGCCAGCAGCTTAGATGGGACTAGCGGGAGGGAGACCCAGTACTTC	CASSLDGTSGRETQYF
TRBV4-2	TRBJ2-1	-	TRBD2	TGTGCCAGCAGCCAAGAGGGGCCGGGACTAGCCGACAATGAGCAGTTCTTC	CASSQEGPGLADNEQFF
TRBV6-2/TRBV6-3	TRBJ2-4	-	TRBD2	TGTGCCAGCAGCCACCAGTCCGGGACTAGCGGGAGGGGAAACATTCAGTACTTC	CASSHQSGTSGRGNIQYF
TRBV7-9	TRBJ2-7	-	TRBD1	TGTGCCAGCAGTCCAGGGACAGCCGAGCAGTACTTC	CASSPGTAEQYF
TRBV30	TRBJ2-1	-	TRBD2	TGTGCCTGGAGTGTCCAGCTAGCGGGAGGGGATCATGAGCAGTTCTTC	CAWSVQLAGGDHEQFF
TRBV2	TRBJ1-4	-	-	TGTGCCAGCAAACGGGAAGGGGGGGTTGAAAAACTGTTTTTT	CASKREGGVEKLFF
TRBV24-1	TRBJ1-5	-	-	TGTGCCACCCCCCCGGGGGGGTGGGATCAGCCCCAGCATTTT	CATPPGGWDQPQHF
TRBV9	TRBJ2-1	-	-	TGTGCCAGCAGCCCCCGAGACACGAACAATGAGCAGTTCTTC	CASSPRDTNNEQFF
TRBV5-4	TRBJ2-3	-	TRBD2	TGTGCCAGCAGCTTTAGGAGCGGGAGATTCGGCACAGATACGCAGTATTTT	CASSFRSGRFGTDTQYF
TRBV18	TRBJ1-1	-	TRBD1	TGTGCCAGCTCACCAAAGGCGCAGGGGGCGAGAACTGAAGCTTTCTTT	CASSPKAQGARTEAFF
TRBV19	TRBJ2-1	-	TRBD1	TGTGCCAGCGGGACAGGGAATACTAATGAGCAGTTCTTC	CASGTGNTNEQFF
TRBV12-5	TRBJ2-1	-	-	TGTGCTAGTGGTTTGGCCAACGGGGGACAGCGGGAGAGTAATGAGCAGTTCTTC	CASGLANGGQRESNEQFF
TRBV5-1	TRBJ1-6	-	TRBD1	TGCGCCAGCAGCTTTGGACAGGGTCGTAATTCACCCCTCCACTTT	CASSFGQGRNSPLHF
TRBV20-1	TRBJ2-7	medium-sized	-	TGCAGTGCTAGTCGTGACAACATATACGAGCAGTACTTC	CSASRDNIYEQYF
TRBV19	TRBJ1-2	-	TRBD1	TGTGCCAGTAGCCCGGGACAGCGAAGGGGCTACACCTTC	CASSPGQRRGYTF
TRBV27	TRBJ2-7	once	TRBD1	TGTGCCAGCCGGACAGGGCTTGCGGGCTACGAGCAGTACTTC	CASRTGLAGYEQYF
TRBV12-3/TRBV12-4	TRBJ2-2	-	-	TGTGCCAGCACCATCGCGACAGGGGAGCTGTTTTTT	CASTIATGELFF
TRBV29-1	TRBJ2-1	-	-	TGCAGCGTTGCGGGGAGCTCCTACAATGAGCAGTTCTTC	CSVAGSSYNEQFF
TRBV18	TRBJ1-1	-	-	TGTGCCAGCTCAACGACAGGCCTGAACACTGAAGCTTTCTTT	CASSTTGLNTEAFF
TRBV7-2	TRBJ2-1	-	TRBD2	TGTGCCAGCAGCTTAGGACCTACATGGGCGGGAGGGGGTGATGAGCAGTTCTTC	CASSLGPTWAGGGDEQFF
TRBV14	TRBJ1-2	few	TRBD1	TGTGCCAGCAGCCTGCAATACCTCCGGACAGGGGGTGTGGAAAATGGCTACACCTTC	CASSLQYLRTGGVENGYTF
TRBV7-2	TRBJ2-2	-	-	TGTGCCAGCAGCCCCAACGGGATGTGGACCGGGGAGCTGTTTTTT	CASSPNGMWTGELFF